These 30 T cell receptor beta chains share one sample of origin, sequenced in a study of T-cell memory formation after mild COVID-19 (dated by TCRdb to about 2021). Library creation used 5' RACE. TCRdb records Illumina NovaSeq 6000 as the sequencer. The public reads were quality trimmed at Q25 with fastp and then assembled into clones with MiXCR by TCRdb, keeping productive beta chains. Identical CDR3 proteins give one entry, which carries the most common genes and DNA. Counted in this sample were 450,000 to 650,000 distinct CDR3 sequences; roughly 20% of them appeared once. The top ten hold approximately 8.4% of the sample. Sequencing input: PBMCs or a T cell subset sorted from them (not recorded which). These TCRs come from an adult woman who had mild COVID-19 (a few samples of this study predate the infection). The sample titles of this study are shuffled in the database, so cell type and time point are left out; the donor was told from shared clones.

Here the CDR3 reads CATSRGDRNSPLHF. CDR3 coding DNA: TGTGCCACCAGCAGAGGGGACAGAAATTCACCCCTCCACTTT. J is TRBJ1-6 and V is TRBV15; TRBD1 matches at 7 bases. The CDR3 extends over 14 amino acids. The germline V gene encodes CDR1 LNHNV and CDR2 YYDKDF (reference sequence). V gave up 1 base and J gave up 7 bases; unmatched junction bases: 1.

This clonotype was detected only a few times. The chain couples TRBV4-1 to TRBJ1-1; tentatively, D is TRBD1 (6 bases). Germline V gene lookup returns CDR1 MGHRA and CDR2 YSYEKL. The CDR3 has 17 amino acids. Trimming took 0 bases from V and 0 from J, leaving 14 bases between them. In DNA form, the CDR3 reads TGCGCCAGCAGCCAAGATGGGCAGGGGATGGTGAACACTGAAGCTTTCTTT. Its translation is CASSQDGQGMVNTEAFF.

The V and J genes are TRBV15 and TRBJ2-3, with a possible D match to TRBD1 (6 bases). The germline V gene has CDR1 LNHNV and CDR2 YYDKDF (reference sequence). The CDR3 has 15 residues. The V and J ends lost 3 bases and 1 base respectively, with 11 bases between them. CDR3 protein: CATSSPQGGTDTQYF. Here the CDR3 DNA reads TGTGCCACCAGCAGTCCACAGGGAGGCACAGATACGCAGTATTTT. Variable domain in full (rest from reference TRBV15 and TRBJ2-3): DAMVIQNPRYQVTQFGKPVTLSCSQTLNHNVMYWYQQKSSQAPKLLFHYYDKDFNNEADTPDNFQSRRPNTSFCFLDIRSPGLGDTAMYLCATSSPQGGTDTQYFGPGTRLTVL.

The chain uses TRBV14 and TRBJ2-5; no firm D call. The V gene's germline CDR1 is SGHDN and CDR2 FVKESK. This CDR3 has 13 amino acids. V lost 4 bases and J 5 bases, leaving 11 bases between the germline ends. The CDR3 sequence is CASSLEFRETQYF. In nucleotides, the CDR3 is TGTGCCAGCAGCCTGGAGTTTCGGGAGACCCAGTACTTC.

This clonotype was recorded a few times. Here the CDR3 DNA reads TGTGCTAGTGGTTTGAAGAGCTGGGGGCACAATGAGCAGTTCTTC. It yields the protein CASGLKSWGHNEQFF. This chain links TRBV12-5 with TRBJ2-1, with TRBD1 as a possible D gene (6 bases). The CDR3 totals 15 residues. Germline V gives CDR1 LGHNT, CDR2 FRNRAP. V shed 2 bases and J shed 5 bases, with 13 bases lying between them.

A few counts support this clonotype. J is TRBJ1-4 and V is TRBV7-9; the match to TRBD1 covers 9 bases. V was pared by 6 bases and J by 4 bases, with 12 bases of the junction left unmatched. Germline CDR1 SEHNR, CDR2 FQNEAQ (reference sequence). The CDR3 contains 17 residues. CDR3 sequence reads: CASSTGTGPLGNEKLFF. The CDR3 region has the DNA TGTGCCAGCAGTACCGGGACAGGGCCACTCGGTAATGAAAAACTGTTTTTT.

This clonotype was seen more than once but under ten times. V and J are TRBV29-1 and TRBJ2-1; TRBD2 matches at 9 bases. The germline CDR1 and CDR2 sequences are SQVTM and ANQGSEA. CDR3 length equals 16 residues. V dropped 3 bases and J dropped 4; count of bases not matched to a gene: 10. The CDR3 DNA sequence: TGCAGCGTTGATCGGGTTAGCGGGGGTTCGTACAATGAGCAGTTCTTC. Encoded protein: CSVDRVSGGSYNEQFF.

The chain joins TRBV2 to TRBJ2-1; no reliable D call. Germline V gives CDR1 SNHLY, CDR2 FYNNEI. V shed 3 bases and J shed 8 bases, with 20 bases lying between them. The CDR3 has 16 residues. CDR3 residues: CASSDQLSPRRHEQFF. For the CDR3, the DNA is TGTGCCAGCAGTGATCAGCTATCTCCGAGACGGCATGAGCAGTTCTTC.

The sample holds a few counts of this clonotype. The CDR3 nucleotides read TGTGCCTGGAGTGCCGGGAGCTCCTACAATGAGCAGTTCTTC. Protein: CAWSAGSSYNEQFF. The V and J genes are TRBV30 and TRBJ2-1; weak D call: TRBD2 (6 bases). This CDR3 is 14 amino acids long. From germline, CDR1 is GTSNPN and CDR2 SVGIG (reference sequence). V gave up 1 base and J gave up 0 bases, with 7 bases separating them.

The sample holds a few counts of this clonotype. CDR3 loop: CASSQTAISGNTIYF. Here the CDR3 DNA reads TGCGCCAGCAGCCAAACAGCGATCTCTGGAAACACCATATATTTT. This chain links TRBV4-3 with TRBJ1-3; no clear D gene. This CDR3 is 15 amino acids long. From germline, CDR1 is LGHNA and CDR2 YSLEER. V gave up 2 bases and J gave up 0 bases, with 8 bases separating them.

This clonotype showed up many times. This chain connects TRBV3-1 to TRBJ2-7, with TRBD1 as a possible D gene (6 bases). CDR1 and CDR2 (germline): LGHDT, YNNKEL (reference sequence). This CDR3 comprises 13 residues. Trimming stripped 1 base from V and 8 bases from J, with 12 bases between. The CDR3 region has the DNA TGTGCCAGCAGCCAAGGGGCAGGGGACCAGCAGTACTTC. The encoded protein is CASSQGAGDQQYF.

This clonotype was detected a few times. This CDR3 reads CSVLAPSYEQYF. The DNA of the CDR3 is TGCAGTGTACTAGCGCCCTCCTACGAGCAGTACTTC. J is TRBJ2-7 and V is TRBV20-1, with TRBD2 matching 7 bases. The CDR3 totals 12 residues. The V gene's germline CDR1 is DFQATT and CDR2 SNEGSKA (reference sequence). The V gene end was trimmed by 7 bases and the J gene end by 0 bases; junction bases not matched to a gene: 3.

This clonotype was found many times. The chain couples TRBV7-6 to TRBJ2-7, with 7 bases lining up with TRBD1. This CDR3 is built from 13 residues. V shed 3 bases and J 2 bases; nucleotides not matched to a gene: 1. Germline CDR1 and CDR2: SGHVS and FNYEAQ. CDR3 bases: TGTGCCAGCAGCTTCGGGACAGCCTACGAGCAGTACTTC. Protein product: CASSFGTAYEQYF.

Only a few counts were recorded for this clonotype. For the CDR3, the DNA is TGTGCCAGCAGCTTTCGGTCCCAGGGAGCCAAAAACATTCAGTACTTC. It specifies CASSFRSQGAKNIQYF. J is TRBJ2-4 and V is TRBV7-2; possible D gene TRBD1, 5 bases. The germline V gene has CDR1 SGHTA and CDR2 FQGNSA. V was cut by 3 bases and J by 0 bases, with 12 bases left in between. This CDR3 comprises 16 residues. The full variable domain, completed using reference TRBV7-2 and TRBJ2-4, is GAGVSQSPSNKVTEKGKDVELRCDPISGHTALYWYRQSLGQGLEFLIYFQGNSAPDKSGLPSDRFSAERTGGSVSTLTIQRTQQEDSAVYLCASSFRSQGAKNIQYFGAGTRLSVL.

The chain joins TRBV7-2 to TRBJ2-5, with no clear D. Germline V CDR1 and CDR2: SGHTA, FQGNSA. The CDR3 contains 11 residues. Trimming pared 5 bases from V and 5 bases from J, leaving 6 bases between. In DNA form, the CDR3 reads TGTGCCAGCAGCGCTTGGGAGACCCAGTACTTC. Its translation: CASSAWETQYF.

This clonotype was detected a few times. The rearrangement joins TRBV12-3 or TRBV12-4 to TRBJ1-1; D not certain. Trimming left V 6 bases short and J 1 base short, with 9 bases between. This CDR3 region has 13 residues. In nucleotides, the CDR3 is TGTGCCAGCAGGACCGGATCGAACACTGAAGCTTTCTTT. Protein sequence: CASRTGSNTEAFF.

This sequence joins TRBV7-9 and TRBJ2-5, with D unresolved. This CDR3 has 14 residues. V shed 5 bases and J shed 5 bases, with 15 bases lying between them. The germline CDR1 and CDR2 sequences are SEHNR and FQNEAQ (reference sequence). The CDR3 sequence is CASSPNSYGETQYF. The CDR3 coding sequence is TGTGCCAGCAGCCCCAACTCCTATGGTGAGACCCAGTACTTC.

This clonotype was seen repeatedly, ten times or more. The CDR3 DNA follows: TGTGCCAGCAGCTTTACCGGGGTCAATACGCAGTATTTT. This codes for CASSFTGVNTQYF. This chain connects TRBV11-2 to TRBJ2-3; D perhaps matches TRBD2 (5 bases). V lost 3 bases, J lost 7 bases, and 11 bases lay in between. CDR1 is SGHAT and CDR2 is FQNNGV in the germline V gene. The CDR3 contains 13 residues.

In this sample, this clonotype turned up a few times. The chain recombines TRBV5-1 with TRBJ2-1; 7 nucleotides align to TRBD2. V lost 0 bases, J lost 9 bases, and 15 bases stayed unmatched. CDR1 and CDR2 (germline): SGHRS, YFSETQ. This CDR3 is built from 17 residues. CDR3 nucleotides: TGCGCCAGCAGCTTGGGCCCCCGGATCGCGGGGGTGGGTGAGCAGTTCTTC. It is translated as CASSLGPRIAGVGEQFF.

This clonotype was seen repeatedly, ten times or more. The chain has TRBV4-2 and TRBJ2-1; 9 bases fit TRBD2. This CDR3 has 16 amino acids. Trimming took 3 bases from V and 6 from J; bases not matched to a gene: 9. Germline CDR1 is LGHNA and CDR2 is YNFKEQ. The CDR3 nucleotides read TGTGCCAGCAGCCAGGCAAGCGGGGGGCCTCTCAATGAGCAGTTCTTC. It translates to CASSQASGGPLNEQFF.

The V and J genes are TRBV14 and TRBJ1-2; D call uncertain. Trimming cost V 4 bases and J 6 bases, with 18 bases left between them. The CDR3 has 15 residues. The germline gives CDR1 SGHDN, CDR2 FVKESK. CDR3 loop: CASSRRRETTNGYTF. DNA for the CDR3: TGTGCCAGCAGCCGCCGGAGGGAGACTACGAATGGCTACACCTTC.

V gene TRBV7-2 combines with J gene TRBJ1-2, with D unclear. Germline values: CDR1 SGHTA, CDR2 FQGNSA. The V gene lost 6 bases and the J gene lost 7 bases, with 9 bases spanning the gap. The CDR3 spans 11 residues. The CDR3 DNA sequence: TGTGCCAGCAGTTCGAGCCCTGGCTACACCTTC. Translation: CASSSSPGYTF.

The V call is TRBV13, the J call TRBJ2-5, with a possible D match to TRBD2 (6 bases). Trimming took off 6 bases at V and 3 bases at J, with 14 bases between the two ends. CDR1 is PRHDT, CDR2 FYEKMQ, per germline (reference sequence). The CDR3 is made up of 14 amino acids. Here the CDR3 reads CASRGGLIEETQYF. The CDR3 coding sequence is TGTGCCAGCAGAGGAGGGCTAATCGAAGAGACCCAGTACTTC. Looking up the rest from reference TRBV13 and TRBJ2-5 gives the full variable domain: AAGVIQSPRHLIKEKRETATLKCYPIPRHDTVYWYQQGPGQDPQFLISFYEKMQSDKGSIPDRFSAQQFSDYHSELNMSSLELGDSALYFCASRGGLIEETQYFGPGTRLLVL.

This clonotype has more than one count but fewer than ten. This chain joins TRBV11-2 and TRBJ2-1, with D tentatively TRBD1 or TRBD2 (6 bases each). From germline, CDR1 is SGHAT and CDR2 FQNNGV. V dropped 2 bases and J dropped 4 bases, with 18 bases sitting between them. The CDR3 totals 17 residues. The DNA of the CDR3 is TGTGCCAGCAGCTTATGGGGGGCGCGGGGAATGTACAATGAGCAGTTCTTC. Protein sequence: CASSLWGARGMYNEQFF. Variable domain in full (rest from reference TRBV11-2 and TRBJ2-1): EAGVAQSPRYKIIEKRQSVAFWCNPISGHATLYWYQQILGQGPKLLIQFQNNGVVDDSQLPKDRFSAERLKGVDSTLKIQPAKLEDSAVYLCASSLWGARGMYNEQFFGPGTRLTVL.

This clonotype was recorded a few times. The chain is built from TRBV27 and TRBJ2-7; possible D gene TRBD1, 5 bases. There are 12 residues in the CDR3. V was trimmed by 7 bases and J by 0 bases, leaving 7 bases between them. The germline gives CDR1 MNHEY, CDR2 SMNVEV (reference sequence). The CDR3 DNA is TGTGCCAGCAAGGGGCTCTCCTACGAGCAGTACTTC. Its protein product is CASKGLSYEQYF.

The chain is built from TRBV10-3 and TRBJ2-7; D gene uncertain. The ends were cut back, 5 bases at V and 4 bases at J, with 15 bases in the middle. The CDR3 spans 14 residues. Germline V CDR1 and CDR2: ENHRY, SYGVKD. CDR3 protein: CAISTVLGMYEQYF. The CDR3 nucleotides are TGTGCCATCAGTACCGTACTGGGCATGTACGAGCAGTACTTC.

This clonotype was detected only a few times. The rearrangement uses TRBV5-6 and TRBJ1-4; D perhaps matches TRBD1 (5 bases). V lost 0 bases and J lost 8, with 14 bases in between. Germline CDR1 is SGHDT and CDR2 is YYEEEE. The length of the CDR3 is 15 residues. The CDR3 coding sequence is TGTGCCAGCAGCTTGGGGGCTGGCTACAGGGAAAAACTGTTTTTT. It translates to CASSLGAGYREKLFF.

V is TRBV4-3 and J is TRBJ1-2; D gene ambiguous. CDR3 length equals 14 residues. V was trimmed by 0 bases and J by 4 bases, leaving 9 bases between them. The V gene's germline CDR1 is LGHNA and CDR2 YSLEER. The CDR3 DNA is TGCGCCAGCAGCCAAGATTGGCAGACCTATGGCTACACCTTC. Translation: CASSQDWQTYGYTF.

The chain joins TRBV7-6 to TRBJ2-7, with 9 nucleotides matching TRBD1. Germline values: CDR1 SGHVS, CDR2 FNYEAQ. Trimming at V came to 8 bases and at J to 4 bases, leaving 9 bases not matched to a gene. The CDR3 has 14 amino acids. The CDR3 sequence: CASGPGTGKYEQYF. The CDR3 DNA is TGTGCCAGCGGACCCGGGACAGGGAAATACGAGCAGTACTTC.

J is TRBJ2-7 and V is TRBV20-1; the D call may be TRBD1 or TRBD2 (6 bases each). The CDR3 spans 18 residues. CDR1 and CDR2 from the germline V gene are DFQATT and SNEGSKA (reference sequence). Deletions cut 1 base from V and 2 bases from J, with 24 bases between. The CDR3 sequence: CSARGFSPGGPSTYEQYF. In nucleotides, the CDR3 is TGCAGTGCTAGAGGCTTCAGCCCCGGGGGCCCAAGTACCTACGAGCAGTACTTC.